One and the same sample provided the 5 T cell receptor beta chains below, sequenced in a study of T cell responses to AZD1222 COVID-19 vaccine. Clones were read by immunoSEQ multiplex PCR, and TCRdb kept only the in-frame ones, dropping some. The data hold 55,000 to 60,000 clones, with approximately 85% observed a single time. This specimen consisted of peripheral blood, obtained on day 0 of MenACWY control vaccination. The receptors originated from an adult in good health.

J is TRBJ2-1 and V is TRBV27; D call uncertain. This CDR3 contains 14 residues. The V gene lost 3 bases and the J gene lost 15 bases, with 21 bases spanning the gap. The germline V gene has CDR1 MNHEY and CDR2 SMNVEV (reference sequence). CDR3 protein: CASSFDSAVGPPFF. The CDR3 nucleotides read TGTGCCAGCAGTTTTGACTCTGCAGTTGGTCCCCCGTTCTTC.

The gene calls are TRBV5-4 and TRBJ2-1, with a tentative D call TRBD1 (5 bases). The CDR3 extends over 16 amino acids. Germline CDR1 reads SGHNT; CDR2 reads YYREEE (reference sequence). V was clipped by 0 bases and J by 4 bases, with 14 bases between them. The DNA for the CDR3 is TGTGCCAGCAGCTTGGAGGGGTCTGCCATTTACAATGAGCAGTTCTTC. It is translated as CASSLEGSAIYNEQFF.

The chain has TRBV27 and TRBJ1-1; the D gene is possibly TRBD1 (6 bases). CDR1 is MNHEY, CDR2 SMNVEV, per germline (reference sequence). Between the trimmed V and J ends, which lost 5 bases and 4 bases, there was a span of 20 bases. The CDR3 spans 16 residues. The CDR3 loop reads CASSTPGDPSSTEAFF. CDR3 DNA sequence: TGTGCCAGCAGTACCCCAGGGGACCCCTCGAGCACTGAAGCTTTCTTT.

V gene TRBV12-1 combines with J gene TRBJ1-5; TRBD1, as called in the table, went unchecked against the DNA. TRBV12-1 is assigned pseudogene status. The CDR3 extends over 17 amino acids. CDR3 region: CASSSGQGKGGNQPQHF. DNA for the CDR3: TGTGCCAGCAGCTCCGGACAGGGGAAAGGGGGCAATCAGCCCCAGCATTTT.

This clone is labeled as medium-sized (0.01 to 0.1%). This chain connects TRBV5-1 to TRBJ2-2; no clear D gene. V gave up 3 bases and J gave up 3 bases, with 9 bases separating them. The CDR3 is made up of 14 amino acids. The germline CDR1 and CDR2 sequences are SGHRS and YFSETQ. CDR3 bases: TGCGCCAGCAGCTCCGCTAAATACACCGGGGAGCTGTTTTTT. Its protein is CASSSAKYTGELFF. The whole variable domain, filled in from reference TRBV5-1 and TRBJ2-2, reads KAGVTQTPRYLIKTRGQQVTLSCSPISGHRSVSWYQQTPGQGLQFLFEYFSETQRNKGNFPGRFSGRQFSNSRSEMNVSTLELGDSALYLCASSSAKYTGELFFGEGSRLTVL.